These 21 T cell receptor beta chains came from one sample sequenced in a study of blood T cell repertoires in COVID-19. Clones were read by immunoSEQ multiplex PCR, and TCRdb kept only the in-frame ones, dropping some. The sample lists approximately 140,000 clones; around 89% were seen once. Specimen: PBMCs or T cells enriched from blood (not recorded which). Receptors originate from a woman in her twenties or thirties with acute COVID-19.

The chain uses TRBV5-4 and TRBJ2-3; 9 bases align to TRBD2. CDR1 and CDR2 from the germline V gene are SGHNT and YYREEE (reference sequence). This CDR3 is 15 amino acids long. Trimming at V came to 1 base and at J to 3 bases, leaving 3 bases not matched to a gene. Here the CDR3 DNA reads TGTGCCAGCAGCTTGATAGCGGGAGCGACAGATACGCAGTATTTT. Translated, it gives CASSLIAGATDTQYF.

V gene TRBV28 combines with J gene TRBJ1-1, with no clear D. Germline CDR1 reads MDHEN; CDR2 reads SYDVKM. Trimming stripped 6 bases from V and 5 bases from J, with 13 bases between. The CDR3 extends over 13 amino acids. Written as DNA, the CDR3 is TGTGCCAGCAGACCTAATGCGGGGACTGAAGCTTTCTTT. Translating it yields CASRPNAGTEAFF.

CDR3 in amino acids: CAWSLTGLLGNQPQHF. DNA for the CDR3: TGTGCCTGGAGTTTAACAGGTTTACTTGGCAATCAGCCCCAGCATTTT. J is TRBJ1-5 and V is TRBV30; a possible D gene is TRBD1 (5 bases). V lost 2 bases and J 2 bases, leaving 16 bases between the germline ends. CDR3 length: 16 residues. Germline-derived CDR1 and CDR2 are GTSNPN and SVGIG (reference sequence).

V is TRBV6-4 and J is TRBJ1-2; no firm D call. V lost 2 bases to trimming and J lost 3 bases, with 7 bases between them. CDR1 and CDR2 from the germline V gene are MRHNA and SNTAGT. CDR3 length: 13 residues. CDR3 DNA: TGTGCCAGCAGTGACGGGCATTACTATGGCTACACCTTC. Protein sequence: CASSDGHYYGYTF.

The gene calls are TRBV7-9 and TRBJ1-2; 7 bases map to TRBD1. The germline gives CDR1 SEHNR, CDR2 FQNEAQ (reference sequence). The V segment lost 4 bases and the J segment 7 bases; nucleotides outside the gene matches: 6. This CDR3 spans 13 amino acids. The CDR3: CASSSDRVGGYTF. The CDR3 nucleotides are TGTGCCAGCAGCTCCGACAGGGTTGGTGGCTACACCTTC.

V and J are TRBV20-1 and TRBJ1-1; D remains unclear. V lost 6 bases to trimming and J lost 11 bases, with 16 bases between them. The CDR3 has 11 amino acids. Germline assignment: CDR1 DFQATT and CDR2 SNEGSKA (reference sequence). CDR3 region: CSAKDGLRAFF. DNA of the CDR3: TGCAGTGCCAAGGACGGACTGCGGGCTTTCTTT.

The chain joins TRBV7-9 to TRBJ2-1; perhaps TRBD2 as D (6 bases). Between the trimmed V and J ends, which lost 1 base and 8 bases, there was a span of 9 bases. Germline V gene sequence: CDR1 SEHNR, CDR2 FQNEAQ (reference sequence). The length of the CDR3 is 13 residues. The CDR3 DNA reads as TGTGCCAGCAGCTTAGGCTCGGGAGATGAGCAGTTCTTC. Translated, it gives CASSLGSGDEQFF. Full variable domain (remainder filled in from reference TRBV7-9 and TRBJ2-1): DTGVSQNPRHKITKRGQNVTFRCDPISEHNRLYWYRQTLGQGPEFLTYFQNEAQLEKSRLLSDRFSAERPKGSFSTLEIQRTEQGDSAMYLCASSLGSGDEQFFGPGTRLTVL.

The V gene is TRBV3-1 (or the pseudogene TRBV3-2), the J gene TRBJ2-7; tentatively, D is TRBD2 (5 bases). CDR1 and CDR2 from the germline V gene are LGHDT and YNNKEL (reference sequence). The CDR3 is 14 amino acids. The V end was cut by 3 bases, the J end by 0 bases, with 9 bases between. The CDR3 sequence is CASSHGLSSYEQYF. The CDR3 DNA reads as TGTGCCAGCAGCCATGGACTTAGCTCCTACGAGCAGTACTTC.

V and J are TRBV7-8 and TRBJ1-1, with D possibly being TRBD1 (6 bases). This CDR3 has 13 residues. The V end was cut by 5 bases, the J end by 3 bases, with 10 bases between. CDR1 SGHVS and CDR2 FQNEAQ come from the germline V gene. CDR3 protein: CASSTGTYTEAFF. The DNA for the CDR3 is TGTGCCAGCAGCACCGGGACATACACTGAAGCTTTCTTT.

CDR3 protein: CASSSFYARDTEAFF. The CDR3 DNA sequence: TGTGCCAGCAGTTCCTTCTACGCCCGGGACACTGAAGCTTTCTTT. V usage is TRBV28 and J usage is TRBJ1-1; D ambiguous. Germline V gives CDR1 MDHEN, CDR2 SYDVKM. V was pared by 4 bases and J by 3 bases, with 15 bases between. This CDR3 is 15 amino acids long.

The chain combines TRBV25-1 with TRBJ2-7; 7 bases fit TRBD1. Germline loops: CDR1 MGHDK, CDR2 SYGVNS. The CDR3 sequence is 16 residues long. The ends lost 5 bases at V and 2 bases at J; junction bases unmatched: 12. CDR3 amino acids: CASSTQSGTDTYEQYF. CDR3 nucleotides: TGTGCCAGCAGTACTCAGTCCGGGACAGATACCTACGAGCAGTACTTC.

J is TRBJ1-2 and V is TRBV4-1; 9 bases are shared with TRBD1. Looked up from germline, CDR1 is MGHRA and CDR2 is YSYEKL. With V trimmed by 4 bases and J by 3 bases, 3 bases remained unmatched. The CDR3 contains 14 residues. CDR3 loop: CASSPGQGDYGYTF. CDR3 bases: TGCGCCAGCAGCCCGGGACAGGGCGACTATGGCTACACCTTC.

The chain links TRBV5-1 to TRBJ2-3; D possibly corresponds to TRBD2 (5 bases). There are 12 residues in the CDR3. Germline values: CDR1 SGHRS, CDR2 YFSETQ. Trimming pared 4 bases from V and 6 bases from J, leaving 9 bases between. In DNA, the CDR3 is TGCGCCAGCAGCCGGGGTGAGGATACGCAGTATTTT. Its protein is CASSRGEDTQYF.

The chain has TRBV19 and TRBJ1-5; 10 nucleotides match TRBD1. Germline CDR1 LNHDA, CDR2 SQIVND (reference sequence). Unmatched junction bases numbered 13, after V lost 4 bases and J lost 7 bases. The CDR3 consists of 17 residues. The chain's CDR3 is CASSKNTGTGERQPQHF. Here the CDR3 DNA reads TGTGCCAGTAGTAAGAACACCGGGACAGGGGAAAGACAGCCCCAGCATTTT.

As DNA, the CDR3 is TGTGCCAGCTCACCATCAGGGGTGGCCTACGAGCAGTACTTC. Its protein product is CASSPSGVAYEQYF. The V gene is TRBV18, the J gene TRBJ2-7; the D gene is possibly TRBD1 (6 bases). Between the trimmed V and J ends, which lost 2 bases and 2 bases, there was a span of 10 bases. The V gene's germline CDR1 is KGHSH and CDR2 LQKENI. The CDR3 extends over 14 amino acids.

V and J are TRBV6-5 and TRBJ2-7; D call uncertain. Germline V gives CDR1 MNHEY, CDR2 SVGAGI. This CDR3 region has 12 residues. The germline V and J ends were trimmed by 10 bases and 0 bases, with 10 bases remaining between them. The CDR3 region has the DNA TGTGCCACCGCGAGGAGCTCCTACGAGCAGTACTTC. It yields the protein CATARSSYEQYF.

The chain recombines TRBV18 with TRBJ2-7; D is undetermined. Trimming stripped 6 bases from V and 0 bases from J, with 6 bases between. Germline-derived CDR1 and CDR2 are KGHSH and LQKENI. This CDR3 is 12 amino acids long. CDR3 DNA: TGTGCCAGCTCCCGGGTCTCCTACGAGCAGTACTTC. The encoded protein is CASSRVSYEQYF.

The table lists this clone with a count of one. The DNA for the CDR3 is TGTGCCAGCAGCCTCATGAGGATGGCTAATGAAAAACTGTTTTTT. Translation: CASSLMRMANEKLFF. The rearrangement links TRBV3-1 (or the pseudogene TRBV3-2) to TRBJ1-4; D uncertain. Deletions cut 4 bases from V and 3 bases from J, with 12 bases between. The CDR3 is made up of 15 amino acids. Germline lookup yields CDR1 LGHDT and CDR2 YNNKEL (reference sequence).

With regard to this clone: One end of the junction is discordant with germline, which a read error may explain. V is TRBV5-1 and J is TRBJ2-7; TRBD2 aligns across 7 bases. The CDR3 is 12 residues long. Germline V CDR1 and CDR2: SGHRS, YFSETQ. The CDR3 bases are TGCGCCAGCAGCTTGGGGGCGGGAGAGCCTGCCTTC. Protein product: CASSLGAGEPAF. The complete variable domain, with remaining parts taken from reference TRBV5-1 and TRBJ2-7, reads KAGVTQTPRYLIKTRGQQVTLSCSPISGHRSVSWYQQTPGQGLQFLFEYFSETQRNKGNFPGRFSGRQFSNSRSEMNVSTLELGDSALYLCASSLGAGEPAFGPGTRLTVT.

The chain joins TRBV28 to TRBJ1-4; 7 bases agree with TRBD1. CDR1 is MDHEN and CDR2 is SYDVKM in the germline V gene. Trimming took 8 bases from V and 3 from J; bases not matched to a gene: 3. The CDR3 runs 13 residues. CDR3 nucleotides: TGTGCCAGCTCAGGGGGAGCTAATGAAAAACTGTTTTTT. Translated, it gives CASSGGANEKLFF.

This chain joins TRBV7-9 and TRBJ1-3; D unclear. This CDR3 contains 13 residues. Trimming removed 5 bases from V and 1 base from J, with 6 bases in between. Germline lookup yields CDR1 SEHNR and CDR2 FQNEAQ (reference sequence). The CDR3 spells CASSEPSGNTIYF. The CDR3 nucleotides are TGTGCCAGCAGCGAGCCTTCTGGAAACACCATATATTTT.